The source of this T cell receptor (beta chain) is a study of T cell repertoires in cytomegalovirus infection. Study-wide results and limits: The response measured ex vivo was dominated by TCR beta clonotypes (HLA-C-restricted and CMV-specific). The study identified carriers of CMV plus the relevant HLA from cumulative public TCR beta family frequency.

V was pared by 5 bases and J by 5 bases, with 9 bases between. This CDR3 has 12 amino acids. TCRdb fed the reads into MiXCR, producing one record per CDR3 protein. This table has approximately 76,000 distinct CDR3 sequences, roughly 39% appearing once. In the case of this clonotype: What it binds is not known.

V and J are TRBV12-3 or TRBV12-4 and TRBJ2-5; possibly TRBD1 for D (5 bases). The input for sequencing was CD8+ T cells from cultured PBMCs, taken from culture after CMV antigen stimulation. This clonotype was sampled from a human donor in good health (CMV status not recorded). Some clones in this sample may be carry-over from other donors' samples. This CDR3 is CASSAYRETQYF. The DNA for the CDR3 is TGTGCCAGCAGTGCATACAGGGAGACCCAGTACTTC.